Presented here are 7 T cell receptor beta chains from one specimen sequenced in a study of siplizumab effects on memory and regulatory T cells. Data came from immunoSEQ multiplex PCR; TCRdb stores just in-frame clones and leaves some out. The profile shows 99,000 or so clones, about 92% of them singletons. Input material: CD4+ T cells sorted from blood. Receptor source: a human donor in good health.

The J gene is TRBJ1-3, the V gene TRBV28; D gene unclear. Trimming left V 10 bases short and J 0 bases short, with 7 bases between. The CDR3 covers 12 residues. The germline V gene encodes CDR1 MDHEN and CDR2 SYDVKM. CDR3 nucleotides: TGTGCCATCACAGCCTCTGGAAACACCATATATTTT. Its translation is CAITASGNTIYF.

The V gene is TRBV7-2, the J gene TRBJ2-7, with TRBD1 matching 9 bases. This CDR3 spans 15 amino acids. V lost 3 bases to trimming and J lost 3 bases; unmatched junction nucleotides: 6. The germline CDR1 and CDR2 sequences are SGHTA and FQGNSA. The DNA for the CDR3 is TGTGCCAGCAGCTTGGGGGGACAGGGATTCTACGAGCAGTACTTC. Protein product: CASSLGGQGFYEQYF.

The CDR3 is CASSQERNNYGYTF. The CDR3 DNA follows: TGTGCCAGCAGCCAAGAGCGGAATAACTATGGCTACACCTTC. V usage is TRBV4-2 and J usage is TRBJ1-2; D gene uncertain. The V and J ends lost 0 bases and 1 base respectively, with 6 bases between them. This CDR3 region has 14 residues. The germline gives CDR1 LGHNA, CDR2 YNFKEQ.

V usage is TRBV4-1 and J usage is TRBJ2-2; TRBD2 is a possible D gene (5 bases). This CDR3 is 12 amino acids long. Looked up from germline, CDR1 is MGHRA and CDR2 is YSYEKL. Trimming pared 5 bases from V and 6 bases from J, leaving 7 bases between. The CDR3 sequence is CASSSEAGELFF. The CDR3 nucleotides read TGCGCCAGCAGCTCGGAGGCCGGGGAGCTGTTTTTT.

The CDR3 nucleotides read TGCGCCAGCAGCTTGGGCGGAGGAACAACACCCCTCCACTTT. It encodes CASSLGGGTTPLHF. This chain joins TRBV5-1 and TRBJ1-6, with D hard to call. Germline V gene lookup returns CDR1 SGHRS and CDR2 YFSETQ. The length of the CDR3 is 14 residues. The V and J ends lost 0 bases and 11 bases respectively, with 12 bases between them.

The chain has TRBV7-3 and TRBJ2-3, with 9 bases matching TRBD1. The V gene's germline CDR1 is SGHTA and CDR2 FQGTGA. The CDR3 has 15 amino acids. J was trimmed by 3 bases and V by 5 bases; bases with no gene match: 6. Here the CDR3 reads CASSEGQGLTDTQYF. The CDR3 coding sequence is TGTGCCAGCAGCGAGGGACAGGGCCTGACAGATACGCAGTATTTT.

J is TRBJ1-1 and V is TRBV6-5, with D tentatively TRBD1 (6 bases). The CDR3 length is 14 residues. Germline lookup yields CDR1 MNHEY and CDR2 SVGAGI. Trimming took 6 bases from V and 6 from J, leaving 17 bases between them. The CDR3 region is CASSKQKQGPEAFF. The CDR3 DNA follows: TGTGCCAGCAGCAAACAAAAACAGGGACCTGAAGCTTTCTTT.